This T cell receptor (beta chain) was sequenced during a study of blood T cell repertoires in COVID-19. As for the study in general: Some COVID-19 samples were acute and others convalescent; all came from the United States, Italy and Spain.

This CDR3 has 16 amino acids. From germline, CDR1 is MNHEY and CDR2 SVGEGT. V shed 6 bases and J shed 3 bases, with 18 bases lying between them. The count of this clone is one. Original methodology: Reference gene primer amplification gave estimated nucleated cell counts. The method was immunoSEQ multiplex PCR; TCRdb's version includes in-frame clones alone and lacks a portion of them. That table supplies the V and J calls and clone size; D and trimming were determined from the DNA. This repertoire shows 74,000 or so clones, 85% to 90% found once; its top ten account for roughly 2.8%. The TCR originated in a man aged 45-65 years with acute or convalescent COVID-19. The chain couples TRBV6-2 or TRBV6-3 to TRBJ2-1, with D possibly TRBD2 on 6 matching bases. The specimen was peripheral blood. The CDR3 region is CASSPLERVSYNEQFF. The CDR3 coding sequence is TGTGCCAGCAGCCCCCTCGAGCGGGTGAGCTACAATGAGCAGTTCTTC.